This T cell receptor (beta chain) was sequenced during a study of T-cell memory formation after mild COVID-19. Study-level results: Whereas later expanders leaned CD4+, clones contracting day 15 to 85 showed a balanced CD4/CD8 makeup. Most CD4+ clones that shrank were in CM and EM, while CD8+ ones turned up in EMRA.

TCRdb itself ran the 5' RACE reads through MiXCR, one entry per CDR3 protein. In the table there are 550,000 to 600,000 distinct CDR3 sequences, roughly 21% of which are singletons. Germline V lookup: CDR1 DFQATT, CDR2 SNEGSKA (reference sequence). This CDR3 has 12 amino acids. V was pared by 5 bases and J by 0 bases, with 7 bases between. This clonotype was counted a few times. Antigen specificity is unknown. The TCR sequence derives from an adult woman who had mild COVID-19 (a few samples of this study predate the infection). Cell type and time point are not known. The chain has TRBV20-1 and TRBJ1-2; D not resolved. The material sequenced was PBMCs or a T cell subset sorted from them (not recorded which). The CDR3 here is CSARPPNYGYTF. CDR3 DNA sequence: TGCAGTGCTCGTCCGCCTAACTATGGCTACACCTTC.